This T cell receptor (beta chain) is drawn from a study of cytomegalovirus exposure and HLA in healthy donors. The PCR made use of 60 Vbeta and 13 Jbeta primers. The protocol was immunoSEQ multiplex PCR, while the TCRdb copy is restricted to in-frame clones and leaves out a portion. The data contain over 200,000 clones, under 90% of them singletons. This clone was seen a single time. The sample contains more than one DNA sequence encoding this CDR3. Germline values: CDR1 MDHEN, CDR2 SYDVKM. The V gene lost 8 bases and the J gene lost 0 bases, with 5 bases spanning the gap. The CDR3 is 11 residues long.

The sample comprised PBMCs. The receptor was isolated from a human donor in good health. The genes are TRBV28 and TRBJ2-7; D remains unclear. CDR3 bases: TGTGCCAGCGGTAGCTCCTACGAGCAGTACTTC. It yields the protein CASGSSYEQYF.